This is a list of T cell receptor beta chains from one sample in a study of T cell responses to AZD1222 COVID-19 vaccine. Clones were read by immunoSEQ multiplex PCR, and TCRdb kept only the in-frame ones, dropping some. The sample lists about 100,000 clones; around nine tenths were seen once. The sample consisted of peripheral blood, taken on day 0 of AZD1222 vaccination. The receptors derive from an adult in good health. CDR3s include the opening cysteine and the closing phenylalanine or tryptophan.

CDR3 length,J gene,V gene,CDR3 protein
11,TRBJ2-7,TRBV29-1,CSHRDSTRQYF
15,TRBJ1-6,TRBV10-2,CASSESVSSNSPLHF
15,TRBJ2-7,TRBV4-1,CASSQEGTVSYEQYF
15,TRBJ2-2,TRBV6-2/TRBV6-3,CASSLTGQRGGELFF
15,TRBJ2-7,TRBV9,CASGVDSSSSYEQYF
17,TRBJ2-1,TRBV7-3,CASSLTPSGRAWNEQFF
11,TRBJ1-4,TRBV20-1,CSAEANEKLFF
16,TRBJ2-1,TRBV7-8,CASSKRLAGEGDEQFF
12,TRBJ1-2,TRBV10-3,CAISDLFRSYTF
11,TRBJ1-4,TRBV21-1,CASSNDRKLFF
15,TRBJ1-1,TRBV18,CASSPPFNRNTEAFF
14,TRBJ1-2,TRBV6-5,CASRSRGGRDGYTF
15,TRBJ2-3,TRBV15,CATKMTSGSTDTQYF
16,TRBJ1-6,TRBV7-8,CASSSGARGGNSPLHF
12,TRBJ1-2,TRBV6-5,CASMPTELGYTF
17,TRBJ2-1,TRBV12-5,CASGLGLDSYSYNEQFF
15,TRBJ1-1,TRBV7-9,CASSLMGQGGTEAFF